Listed below are T cell receptor beta chains from one sample, sequenced in a study of control samples from healthy donors and cancer patients. Here immunoSEQ multiplex PCR was the method, and the copy in TCRdb shows in-frame clones only, minus some. This sample has around 150,000 clones, with 75% to 90% found just once. Sequenced input: blood. The receptors were gathered from a man aged 25 to 40 in good health. Each CDR3 is given with its conserved first and last residue. The D gene is left open where the match is weak. Size is stated for part of the rows, as once, few or many counts, or as a class when the clone is expanded.

clone size: .; J gene: TRBJ2-7; V gene: TRBV9; CDR3 length: 16; D gene: TRBD1; CDR3 protein: CASSVSEYRGTYEQYF; CDR3 DNA: TGTGCCAGCAGCGTCAGCGAATACAGGGGAACCTACGAGCAGTACTTC
clone size: .; J gene: TRBJ2-3; V gene: TRBV4-3; CDR3 length: 17; D gene: TRBD2; CDR3 protein: CASSKEGASGGTATQYF; CDR3 DNA: TGCGCCAGCAGCAAAGAGGGAGCTAGCGGGGGGACGGCTACGCAGTATTTT
clone size: few; J gene: TRBJ1-4; V gene: TRBV5-1; CDR3 length: 16; D gene: TRBD1; CDR3 protein: CASSRSGTGVDEKLFF; CDR3 DNA: TGCGCCAGCAGCCGCTCCGGGACAGGGGTAGATGAAAAACTGTTTTTT
clone size: .; J gene: TRBJ1-2; V gene: TRBV5-6; CDR3 length: 15; D gene: .; CDR3 protein: CASSLVGGILGGYTF; CDR3 DNA: TGTGCCAGCAGCTTGGTCGGGGGAATTTTGGGTGGCTACACCTTC
clone size: .; J gene: TRBJ1-2; V gene: TRBV19; CDR3 length: 15; D gene: .; CDR3 protein: CASSMDQGRAYGYTF; CDR3 DNA: TGTGCCAGTAGTATGGATCAAGGGAGGGCCTATGGCTACACCTTC
clone size: .; J gene: TRBJ2-7; V gene: TRBV9; CDR3 length: 14; D gene: TRBD2; CDR3 protein: CASSVHAAGYEQYF; CDR3 DNA: TGTGCCAGCAGCGTTCACGCAGCGGGGTACGAGCAGTACTTC
clone size: .; J gene: TRBJ1-1; V gene: TRBV5-1; CDR3 length: 15; D gene: .; CDR3 protein: CASSLVGRQFTEAFF; CDR3 DNA: TGCGCCAGCAGCTTGGTGGGGAGACAGTTCACTGAAGCTTTCTTT
clone size: .; J gene: TRBJ2-7; V gene: TRBV7-2; CDR3 length: 12; D gene: .; CDR3 protein: CASSLLPYEQYF; CDR3 DNA: TGTGCCAGCAGCTTACTCCCCTACGAGCAGTACTTC
clone size: once; J gene: TRBJ2-6; V gene: TRBV9; CDR3 length: 16; D gene: .; CDR3 protein: CASGGPGNSGANVLTF; CDR3 DNA: TGTGCCAGCGGGGGTCCGGGGAACTCTGGGGCCAACGTCCTGACTTTC
clone size: .; J gene: TRBJ1-5; V gene: TRBV6-2/TRBV6-3; CDR3 length: 16; D gene: .; CDR3 protein: CASSTQVGGFWQPQHF; CDR3 DNA: TGTGCCAGCAGTACACAGGTGGGAGGGTTCTGGCAGCCCCAGCATTTT
clone size: once; J gene: TRBJ1-5; V gene: TRBV7-6; CDR3 length: 16; D gene: TRBD1; CDR3 protein: CASSLETGGTNQPQHF; CDR3 DNA: TGTGCCAGCAGCTTGGAGACAGGGGGGACCAATCAGCCCCAGCATTTT
clone size: .; J gene: TRBJ2-1; V gene: TRBV6-2/TRBV6-3; CDR3 length: 20; D gene: TRBD1; CDR3 protein: CASSHRDRGRFSPAINEQFF; CDR3 DNA: TGTGCCAGCAGCCACCGGGACAGGGGGCGCTTTTCCCCAGCGATAAATGAGCAGTTCTTC
clone size: .; J gene: TRBJ2-7; V gene: TRBV24-1; CDR3 length: 12; D gene: .; CDR3 protein: CATTGSLGEQYF; CDR3 DNA: TGTGCCACCACGGGGTCTTTAGGCGAGCAGTACTTC
clone size: few; J gene: TRBJ2-7; V gene: TRBV7-2; CDR3 length: 15; D gene: TRBD2; CDR3 protein: CASSPLSGSLSEQYF; CDR3 DNA: TGTGCCAGCAGCCCACTTAGCGGGAGTCTAAGCGAGCAGTACTTC
clone size: .; J gene: TRBJ2-1; V gene: TRBV7-6; CDR3 length: 16; D gene: TRBD2; CDR3 protein: CASSLEAGGGRNEQFF; CDR3 DNA: TGTGCCAGCAGCTTAGAAGCGGGAGGGGGACGTAATGAGCAGTTCTTC
clone size: .; J gene: TRBJ1-5; V gene: TRBV5-1; CDR3 length: 13; D gene: .; CDR3 protein: CASSRGGNQPQHF; CDR3 DNA: TGCGCCAGCAGCAGAGGGGGCAATCAGCCCCAGCATTTT
clone size: .; J gene: TRBJ1-3; V gene: TRBV7-9; CDR3 length: 14; D gene: .; CDR3 protein: CASSRDGTGNTIYF; CDR3 DNA: TGTGCCAGCAGCCGCGACGGAACTGGAAACACCATATATTTT
clone size: .; J gene: TRBJ2-4; V gene: TRBV25-1; CDR3 length: 14; D gene: .; CDR3 protein: CASSEPGDWNIQYF; CDR3 DNA: TGTGCCAGCAGTGAACCGGGGGATTGGAACATTCAGTACTTC
clone size: .; J gene: TRBJ2-7; V gene: TRBV3-1/TRBV3-2; CDR3 length: 15; D gene: .; CDR3 protein: CASSQRLHQAYEQYF; CDR3 DNA: TGTGCCAGCAGCCAACGACTCCACCAAGCCTACGAGCAGTACTTC
clone size: .; J gene: TRBJ1-4; V gene: TRBV30; CDR3 length: 14; D gene: TRBD1; CDR3 protein: CAWSVGQGGEKLFF; CDR3 DNA: TGTGCCTGGAGTGTCGGACAGGGGGGGGAAAAACTGTTTTTT
clone size: .; J gene: TRBJ2-7; V gene: TRBV5-6; CDR3 length: 15; D gene: TRBD1; CDR3 protein: CASSFRDSVQDEQYF; CDR3 DNA: TGTGCCAGCAGCTTCCGGGACAGCGTTCAGGACGAGCAGTACTTC
clone size: .; J gene: TRBJ1-6; V gene: TRBV6-2/TRBV6-3; CDR3 length: 15; D gene: .; CDR3 protein: CASSYDRRDNSPLHF; CDR3 DNA: TGTGCCAGCAGTTACGACAGGCGAGATAATTCACCCCTCCACTTT
clone size: .; J gene: TRBJ1-1; V gene: TRBV19; CDR3 length: 13; D gene: .; CDR3 protein: CASSEGGDTEAFF; CDR3 DNA: TGTGCCAGTAGTGAGGGAGGCGACACTGAAGCTTTCTTT
clone size: once; J gene: TRBJ2-3; V gene: TRBV7-3; CDR3 length: 15; D gene: TRBD2; CDR3 protein: CASSLVAGAEDTQYF; CDR3 DNA: TGTGCCAGCAGCTTAGTAGCGGGGGCGGAAGATACGCAGTATTTT
clone size: once; J gene: TRBJ2-7; V gene: TRBV7-9; CDR3 length: 14; D gene: .; CDR3 protein: CASSSFPPIYEQYF; CDR3 DNA: TGTGCCAGCAGCTCATTCCCACCTATCTACGAGCAGTACTTC
clone size: .; J gene: TRBJ1-1; V gene: TRBV4-1; CDR3 length: 14; D gene: .; CDR3 protein: CASSQVGRVGEAFF; CDR3 DNA: TGCGCCAGCAGCCAAGTTGGCAGGGTTGGTGAAGCTTTCTTT
clone size: .; J gene: TRBJ2-7; V gene: TRBV12-5; CDR3 length: 15; D gene: .; CDR3 protein: CASGSSWGNSYEQYF; CDR3 DNA: TGTGCTAGTGGCTCAAGCTGGGGCAACTCCTACGAGCAGTACTTC
clone size: few; J gene: TRBJ2-7; V gene: TRBV4-1; CDR3 length: 16; D gene: TRBD1; CDR3 protein: CASSQAWTGDPYEQYF; CDR3 DNA: TGCGCCAGCAGCCAAGCCTGGACAGGGGACCCCTACGAGCAGTACTTC
clone size: .; J gene: TRBJ2-7; V gene: TRBV9; CDR3 length: 15; D gene: TRBD2; CDR3 protein: CASSAGTSGYYEQYF; CDR3 DNA: TGTGCCAGCAGCGCCGGGACTAGCGGGTACTACGAGCAGTACTTC
clone size: .; J gene: TRBJ2-1; V gene: TRBV5-1; CDR3 length: 15; D gene: TRBD2; CDR3 protein: CASSFLTSGPNEQFF; CDR3 DNA: TGCGCCAGCAGCTTTTTGACTAGCGGACCCAATGAGCAGTTCTTC
clone size: few; J gene: TRBJ1-6; V gene: TRBV3-1/TRBV3-2; CDR3 length: 16; D gene: TRBD1; CDR3 protein: CASSPRQGSYNSPLHF; CDR3 DNA: TGTGCCAGCAGCCCTAGACAGGGTTCCTATAATTCACCCCTCCACTTT
clone size: .; J gene: TRBJ1-6; V gene: TRBV19; CDR3 length: 15; D gene: TRBD1; CDR3 protein: CASSSADRGNSPLHF; CDR3 DNA: TGTGCCAGTAGCTCCGCGGACAGGGGAAATTCACCCCTCCACTTT
clone size: .; J gene: TRBJ2-1; V gene: TRBV11-3; CDR3 length: 16; D gene: .; CDR3 protein: CASSPQSSTTTTKQFF; CDR3 DNA: TGTGCCAGCAGCCCCCAGTCTAGCACCACAACAACTAAGCAGTTCTTC
clone size: .; J gene: TRBJ1-1; V gene: TRBV6-5; CDR3 length: 13; D gene: .; CDR3 protein: CASSPFQGTEAFF; CDR3 DNA: TGTGCCAGCAGCCCATTCCAGGGCACTGAAGCTTTCTTT
clone size: .; J gene: TRBJ2-2; V gene: TRBV3-1/TRBV3-2; CDR3 length: 18; D gene: TRBD2; CDR3 protein: CASSRGLAGGPDTGELFF; CDR3 DNA: TGTGCCAGCAGCCGAGGACTAGCGGGAGGGCCTGACACCGGGGAGCTGTTTTTT
clone size: .; J gene: TRBJ2-3; V gene: TRBV14; CDR3 length: 17; D gene: .; CDR3 protein: CASSQDTFAGTKSTQYF; CDR3 DNA: TGTGCCAGCAGCCAAGATACCTTTGCCGGGACAAAAAGTACGCAGTATTTT
clone size: .; J gene: TRBJ2-3; V gene: TRBV7-2; CDR3 length: 17; D gene: TRBD2; CDR3 protein: CASSLAGLAERTDTQYF; CDR3 DNA: TGTGCCAGCAGCTTAGCAGGACTAGCGGAGAGGACGGATACGCAGTATTTT
clone size: .; J gene: TRBJ2-5; V gene: TRBV23-1; CDR3 length: 14; D gene: .; CDR3 protein: CASRVEVGRETQYF; CDR3 DNA: TGCGCCAGCAGAGTGGAGGTGGGACGGGAGACCCAGTACTTC
clone size: .; J gene: TRBJ1-5; V gene: TRBV6-2/TRBV6-3; CDR3 length: 14; D gene: .; CDR3 protein: CASSEQGGNQPQHF; CDR3 DNA: TGTGCCAGCAGCGAACAGGGAGGGAATCAGCCCCAGCATTTT
clone size: .; J gene: TRBJ2-7; V gene: TRBV4-1; CDR3 length: 16; D gene: TRBD2; CDR3 protein: CASSQVPSGKTYEQYF; CDR3 DNA: TGCGCCAGCAGCCAAGTTCCTAGCGGGAAAACCTACGAGCAGTACTTC
clone size: .; J gene: TRBJ1-1; V gene: TRBV5-4; CDR3 length: 15; D gene: TRBD1; CDR3 protein: CASSLDRYVDTEAFF; CDR3 DNA: TGTGCCAGCAGCCTGGACAGGTATGTGGACACTGAAGCTTTCTTT
clone size: .; J gene: TRBJ1-4; V gene: TRBV12-3/TRBV12-4; CDR3 length: 13; D gene: .; CDR3 protein: CASQAVANEKLFF; CDR3 DNA: TGTGCCAGCCAGGCGGTGGCTAATGAAAAACTGTTTTTT
clone size: .; J gene: TRBJ2-7; V gene: TRBV9; CDR3 length: 14; D gene: .; CDR3 protein: CASSGDRFTYEQYF; CDR3 DNA: TGTGCCAGCAGCGGGGACCGTTTCACCTACGAGCAGTACTTC
clone size: .; J gene: TRBJ1-1; V gene: TRBV9; CDR3 length: 15; D gene: .; CDR3 protein: CASSPSQVENTEAFF; CDR3 DNA: TGTGCCAGCAGCCCCTCGCAGGTCGAGAACACTGAAGCTTTCTTT
clone size: .; J gene: TRBJ2-7; V gene: TRBV11-3; CDR3 length: 11; D gene: .; CDR3 protein: CASSWGTLQYF; CDR3 DNA: TGTGCCAGCAGCTGGGGGACATTACAGTACTTC
clone size: once; J gene: TRBJ1-1; V gene: TRBV5-1; CDR3 length: 13; D gene: .; CDR3 protein: CASSFSGAAEAFF; CDR3 DNA: TGCGCCAGCAGCTTTTCCGGGGCAGCTGAAGCTTTCTTT
clone size: .; J gene: TRBJ1-1; V gene: TRBV18; CDR3 length: 15; D gene: .; CDR3 protein: CASSPRTDLNTEAFF; CDR3 DNA: TGTGCCAGCTCACCTCGGACGGACCTGAACACTGAAGCTTTCTTT
clone size: .; J gene: TRBJ2-7; V gene: TRBV18; CDR3 length: 12; D gene: .; CDR3 protein: CASSPAGGEQYF; CDR3 DNA: TGTGCCAGCTCACCAGCGGGCGGCGAGCAGTACTTC
clone size: .; J gene: TRBJ1-2; V gene: TRBV28; CDR3 length: 15; D gene: TRBD1; CDR3 protein: CASSLGSGTGDGYTF; CDR3 DNA: TGTGCCAGCAGTTTAGGGTCCGGGACAGGGGATGGCTACACCTTC
clone size: .; J gene: TRBJ1-2; V gene: TRBV5-1; CDR3 length: 14; D gene: TRBD1; CDR3 protein: CASSSTGGGYGYTF; CDR3 DNA: TGCGCCAGCAGCTCGACAGGGGGTGGCTATGGCTACACCTTC
clone size: .; J gene: TRBJ2-5; V gene: TRBV19; CDR3 length: 16; D gene: .; CDR3 protein: CASSMGTGVNQETQYF; CDR3 DNA: TGTGCCAGTAGTATGGGAACGGGAGTCAACCAAGAGACCCAGTACTTC
clone size: .; J gene: TRBJ2-1; V gene: TRBV7-9; CDR3 length: 13; D gene: TRBD1; CDR3 protein: CASSLGQGNEQFF; CDR3 DNA: TGTGCCAGCAGCCTGGGACAGGGTAATGAGCAGTTCTTC
clone size: .; J gene: TRBJ2-2; V gene: TRBV4-1; CDR3 length: 16; D gene: .; CDR3 protein: CASSQDPQRRAGELFF; CDR3 DNA: TGCGCCAGCAGCCAAGATCCCCAGAGGAGGGCCGGGGAGCTGTTTTTT
clone size: .; J gene: TRBJ2-7; V gene: TRBV7-9; CDR3 length: 15; D gene: TRBD2; CDR3 protein: CASSLALAGNDEQYF; CDR3 DNA: TGTGCCAGCAGCTTAGCTCTAGCGGGGAACGACGAGCAGTACTTC
clone size: once; J gene: TRBJ2-1; V gene: TRBV7-2; CDR3 length: 14; D gene: .; CDR3 protein: CASREAGSMNEQFF; CDR3 DNA: TGTGCCAGCCGAGAGGCAGGGAGTATGAATGAGCAGTTCTTC
clone size: once; J gene: TRBJ2-7; V gene: TRBV7-7; CDR3 length: 15; D gene: TRBD1; CDR3 protein: CASSFSRTGTGEQYF; CDR3 DNA: TGTGCTAGCAGCTTCTCCCGGACAGGGACGGGCGAGCAGTACTTC
clone size: .; J gene: TRBJ1-6; V gene: TRBV30; CDR3 length: 12; D gene: .; CDR3 protein: CAWRGDRSPLHF; CDR3 DNA: TGTGCCTGGAGGGGTGACCGCTCACCCCTCCACTTT